A single sample gave rise to the 23 T cell receptor beta chains below, sequenced in a study of T-cell reconstitution after alpha-beta-depleted transplantation in children. Library preparation (for TCRbeta) was performed with unique molecular identifiers. TCRdb ran MiXCR on the PCR reads and lists one entry per CDR3 protein. The data show around 410,000 distinct CDR3 sequences, roughly 11% seen once. Sequencing was performed on PBMCs from the stem cell graft donor, taken from the stem cell graft. The receptor set was obtained from a human donor who donated a stem cell graft to a child with acute myeloid leukemia.

V usage is TRBV20-1 and J usage is TRBJ1-5; TRBD1 matches at 7 bases. The CDR3 totals 14 residues. From germline, CDR1 is DFQATT and CDR2 SNEGSKA (reference sequence). V trimming: 0 bases; J trimming: 4 bases; junction bases outside the gene matches: 3. This CDR3 is CSAREATGNQPQHF. The CDR3 DNA reads as TGCAGTGCTAGAGAAGCGACAGGGAATCAGCCCCAGCATTTT.

This clonotype showed up just a few times. This chain links TRBV25-1 with TRBJ1-1, with D tentatively TRBD1 (5 bases). Germline V CDR1 and CDR2: MGHDK, SYGVNS. This CDR3 is 13 amino acids long. V was clipped by 3 bases and J by 6 bases, with 11 bases between them. CDR3 loop: CASSDPQGSEAFF. The CDR3 DNA is TGTGCCAGCAGTGACCCCCAGGGCTCTGAAGCTTTCTTT.

This clonotype was seen only a few times. The rearrangement uses TRBV10-3 and TRBJ1-3, with D perhaps matching TRBD1 (5 bases). Between the trimmed V and J ends, which lost 6 bases and 4 bases, there was a span of 13 bases. CDR3 length: 14 amino acids. Germline V gene lookup returns CDR1 ENHRY and CDR2 SYGVKD. The CDR3 spells CAIRGDAAGNTIYF. DNA for the CDR3: TGTGCCATCAGGGGGGACGCAGCCGGAAACACCATATATTTT.

The chain links TRBV7-9 to TRBJ1-3, with 8 bases fitting TRBD1. This CDR3 contains 17 residues. V trimming: 4 bases; J trimming: 3 bases; junction bases outside the gene matches: 11. Per germline, CDR1 SEHNR and CDR2 FQNEAQ (reference sequence). As DNA, the CDR3 is TGTGCCAGCAGCTCAATTGGGGGACAGGAAAATGGAAACACCATATATTTT. This encodes CASSSIGGQENGNTIYF.

This clonotype turned up a few times. Because the CDR3 is missing its conserved closing phenylalanine or tryptophan, this is likely a read error. It is unclear where the CDR3 begins or ends on the DNA, so no DNA is shown, and the CDR3 is as TCRdb lists it. The chain combines TRBV6-6 with TRBJ1-1; TRBD1, the table's D call, was not compared with the DNA. The CDR3 length is 11 residues, termini included. Per germline, CDR1 MNHNY and CDR2 SVGAGI (reference sequence). The CDR3: CASSYRSHRAL.

This chain joins TRBV7-3 and TRBJ2-3; perhaps D is TRBD1 or TRBD2 (6 bases each). Germline V gene sequence: CDR1 SGHTA, CDR2 FQGTGA. This CDR3 spans 15 amino acids. Trimming removed 1 base from V and 6 bases from J, with 14 bases in between. The CDR3 loop reads CASSLRGGPVDTQYF. CDR3 nucleotides: TGTGCCAGCAGCTTAAGAGGGGGGCCGGTCGATACGCAGTATTTT.

The chain uses TRBV2 and TRBJ2-1; 11 bases match TRBD1. Germline V gene lookup returns CDR1 SNHLY and CDR2 FYNNEI. The junction had 3 bases not matched to a gene; V was cut back by 4 bases and J by 7 bases. CDR3 length: 14 residues. CDR3 amino acids: CASSAGQGVNEQFF. As DNA, the CDR3 is TGTGCCAGCAGTGCGGGACAGGGGGTTAATGAGCAGTTCTTC.

This clonotype was seen only a few times. The chain recombines TRBV9 with TRBJ1-2, with unresolved D. The CDR3 spans 16 residues. Between the trimmed V and J ends, which lost 4 bases and 8 bases, there was a span of 24 bases. Germline V gene lookup returns CDR1 SGDLS and CDR2 YYNGEE. As DNA, the CDR3 is TGTGCCAGCAGCCCCTCGGAGCACCTCTACACTCGGGGCTACACCTTC. It translates to CASSPSEHLYTRGYTF.

The table lists this clonotype with a few counts. The V and J genes are TRBV25-1 and TRBJ2-7; 10 positions agree with TRBD2. The V gene's germline CDR1 is MGHDK and CDR2 SYGVNS. V was pared by 3 bases and J by 7 bases, with 6 bases of the junction left unmatched. The CDR3 loop spans 14 amino acids. CDR3 in amino acids: CASSEVLAGEEQYF. For the CDR3, the DNA is TGTGCCAGCAGTGAGGTCCTAGCGGGAGAAGAGCAGTACTTC.

This clonotype came up many times. This chain joins TRBV29-1 and TRBJ2-7, with 8 bases matching TRBD1. In germline, CDR1 is SQVTM, CDR2 ANQGSEA. The V gene end was trimmed by 5 bases and the J gene end by 2 bases; junction bases not matched to a gene: 5. This CDR3 has 13 residues. The CDR3 reads CSVSPGGPYEQYF. DNA for the CDR3: TGCAGCGTTTCACCAGGGGGCCCCTACGAGCAGTACTTC.

This clonotype appeared a few times. The chain employs TRBV15 and TRBJ1-6, with 7 bases that match TRBD1. This CDR3 comprises 21 residues. V trimming: 0 bases; J trimming: 0 bases; junction bases outside the gene matches: 14. CDR1 and CDR2 (germline): LNHNV, YYDKDF (reference sequence). The CDR3: CATSREPRTGKTSSYNSPLHF. In DNA, the CDR3 is TGTGCCACCAGCAGAGAACCTAGGACAGGCAAAACGAGCTCCTATAATTCACCCCTCCACTTT.

The rearrangement joins TRBV5-5 to TRBJ1-2; no clear D. Per the germline V gene, CDR1 is SGHKS and CDR2 is YYEKEE (reference sequence). V lost 1 base to trimming and J lost 7 bases, with 23 bases between them. This CDR3 has 17 amino acids. In DNA, the CDR3 is TGTGCCAGCAGCTTGTACGCCGTGTTCCAACCCGCGGGTGGCTACACCTTC. Protein: CASSLYAVFQPAGGYTF.

In this sample, this clonotype turned up a few times. V usage is TRBV29-1 and J usage is TRBJ1-5, with a weak D call TRBD1 (5 bases). Germline V lookup: CDR1 SQVTM, CDR2 ANQGSEA. V dropped 6 bases and J dropped 1 base, with 13 bases sitting between them. This CDR3 is 14 amino acids long. Here the CDR3 DNA reads TGCAGCGTGGTGACTGAGGGGAGCAATCAGCCCCAGCATTTT. It codes for CSVVTEGSNQPQHF.

This clonotype was found many times. The rearrangement uses TRBV5-1 and TRBJ1-5; 7 nucleotides match TRBD1. CDR1 is SGHRS and CDR2 is YFSETQ in the germline V gene. CDR3 length: 15 residues. V lost 0 bases, J lost 1 base, and 1 base stayed unmatched. The CDR3 nucleotides read TGCGCCAGCAGCTTGGGGGACAGAAGCAATCAGCCCCAGCATTTT. It translates to CASSLGDRSNQPQHF.

CDR3 in amino acids: CSARDGGEGTTEAFF. CDR3 in DNA: TGCAGTGCTAGAGATGGGGGGGAGGGAACGACTGAAGCTTTCTTT. The chain has TRBV20-1 and TRBJ1-1; tentatively, D is TRBD1 (5 bases). The germline V gene has CDR1 DFQATT and CDR2 SNEGSKA (reference sequence). The V gene lost 0 bases and the J gene lost 5 bases, with 16 bases spanning the gap. The CDR3 has 15 residues.

The gene calls are TRBV29-1 and TRBJ2-7; D is perhaps TRBD1 (6 bases). The CDR3 totals 13 residues. Trimming took 6 bases from V and 1 from J, leaving 13 bases between them. Germline assignment: CDR1 SQVTM and CDR2 ANQGSEA. The CDR3 DNA reads as TGCAGCGTGCGACAGGCCCCTTCCTACGAGCAGTACTTC. Translation gives CSVRQAPSYEQYF.

The chain couples TRBV6-1 to TRBJ2-6; D gene uncertain. CDR3 length: 14 residues. The germline V gene encodes CDR1 MNHNS and CDR2 SASEGT. The V end lost 10 bases, the J end lost 0 bases, and 10 bases lay between the germline ends. CDR3 sequence (DNA): TGTGCCACCTACCTGGGCTCTGGGGCCAACGTCCTGACTTTC. Its translation: CATYLGSGANVLTF.

This clonotype was seen a handful of times. The CDR3 DNA sequence: TGTGCCAGCAGCTTGACAACAGGGTCCAGCACCTACGAGCAGTACGTC. It encodes CASSLTTGSSTYEQYV. The rearrangement joins TRBV5-6 to TRBJ2-7; the D gene is possibly TRBD1 (6 bases). This CDR3 region has 16 residues. CDR1 is SGHDT and CDR2 is YYEEEE in the germline V gene. V was shortened by 1 base and J by 2 bases, with 16 bases between the two germline ends.

This rearrangement joins TRBV7-9 to TRBJ2-3; TRBD2 aligns across 14 bases. The CDR3 length is 15 residues. J gave up 6 bases and V 5 bases, and 4 bases lay outside the gene matches. Per germline, CDR1 SEHNR and CDR2 FQNEAQ (reference sequence). CDR3 coding DNA: TGTGCCAGCAGCGGACTAGCGGGAGGTTGGGATACGCAGTATTTT. It is translated as CASSGLAGGWDTQYF.

The CDR3: CASGLVLWSSGSRNNEQFF. CDR3 in DNA: TGTGCTAGTGGTTTGGTACTTTGGTCTAGCGGGAGCCGAAACAATGAGCAGTTCTTC. The V and J genes are TRBV12-5 and TRBJ2-1, with TRBD2 matching over 10 bases. CDR3 length: 19 residues. Looked up from germline, CDR1 is LGHNT and CDR2 is FRNRAP. J lost 5 bases, V lost 0 bases, and 13 bases had no gene match.

This chain links TRBV20-1 with TRBJ1-5, with 10 bases lining up with TRBD1. The germline gives CDR1 DFQATT, CDR2 SNEGSKA (reference sequence). After removal of 5 bases from V and 4 bases from J, the junction contained 8 bases not matched to a gene. CDR3 length equals 15 residues. The DNA for the CDR3 is TGCAGTGCTTCCGGGACAGGGGTAATTAATCAGCCCCAGCATTTT. Residues: CSASGTGVINQPQHF.

This sequence joins TRBV5-1 and TRBJ2-5, with 13 bases fitting TRBD2. V lost 4 bases and J lost 1; bases outside the gene matches: 10. In germline, CDR1 is SGHRS, CDR2 YFSETQ. This CDR3 is 18 amino acids long. In DNA, the CDR3 is TGCGCCAGCAGCACCCGCGGACTAGCGGGGGCCTCCCAAGAGACCCAGTACTTC. Amino acid sequence: CASSTRGLAGASQETQYF.

The chain joins TRBV4-3 to TRBJ2-1, with 9 nucleotides matching TRBD2. The CDR3 consists of 15 residues. Germline V gene sequence: CDR1 LGHNA, CDR2 YSLEER. Trimming at V came to 8 bases and at J to 2 bases, leaving 7 bases not matched to a gene. The CDR3 reads CASSPGLAPYNEQFF. CDR3 DNA sequence: TGCGCCAGCTCACCGGGACTAGCCCCCTACAATGAGCAGTTCTTC.